This is a list of T cell receptor beta chains from one sample in a study of identical twins. In TCRdb, the 5' RACE reads were re-called with MiXCR into one record per CDR3 protein. The table has hundreds of thousands of distinct CDR3 sequences, roughly a quarter seen once. This sample was shared with a second study, whose subject was T cells expressing NK-cell markers.

The sample comprised CD4+ T cells sorted from blood. The receptors were sampled from a woman under 30 in good health. Both conserved end residues are part of each CDR3. Fields, in order: V gene, J gene, CDR3 protein.

v_gene: TRBV20-1; j_gene: TRBJ2-1; CDR3aa: CSARTRNEQFF
v_gene: TRBV29-1; j_gene: TRBJ2-3; CDR3aa: CSVEFGGGDTQYF
v_gene: TRBV7-2; j_gene: TRBJ2-3; CDR3aa: CASSPQGMGTDTQYF
v_gene: TRBV12-3/TRBV12-4; j_gene: TRBJ1-2; CDR3aa: CASKPGDRIFSNYGYTF
v_gene: TRBV10-2; j_gene: TRBJ1-2; CDR3aa: CASSERREADGYTF
v_gene: TRBV7-2; j_gene: TRBJ2-2; CDR3aa: CASSPTRDTGELFF
v_gene: TRBV7-2; j_gene: TRBJ2-7; CDR3aa: CASSLIGDSAYEQYF
v_gene: TRBV7-9; j_gene: TRBJ2-7; CDR3aa: CASSAPGYEQYF
v_gene: TRBV5-1; j_gene: TRBJ2-7; CDR3aa: CASSFGLTGRTYEQYF
v_gene: TRBV25-1; j_gene: TRBJ2-3; CDR3aa: CASSEYSRGTDTQYF
v_gene: TRBV5-1; j_gene: TRBJ1-1; CDR3aa: CASSLARSQQGRISKVTEAFF
v_gene: TRBV11-2; j_gene: TRBJ2-1; CDR3aa: CASSLGTGPEQFF
v_gene: TRBV7-6; j_gene: TRBJ2-2; CDR3aa: CASSYSGQNTGELFF
v_gene: TRBV12-3/TRBV12-4; j_gene: TRBJ2-3; CDR3aa: CASSTSGGANTQYF
v_gene: TRBV15; j_gene: TRBJ2-2; CDR3aa: CATSREVYTGELFF
v_gene: TRBV5-1; j_gene: TRBJ2-1; CDR3aa: CASSLQRPSYNEQFF
v_gene: TRBV20-1; j_gene: TRBJ2-2; CDR3aa: CSVKGRWTGELFF
v_gene: TRBV6-2/TRBV6-3; j_gene: TRBJ2-5; CDR3aa: CASSMGIQGRVGQETQYF
v_gene: TRBV7-2; j_gene: TRBJ2-7; CDR3aa: CASRGQRGPYEQYF
v_gene: TRBV5-1; j_gene: TRBJ2-2; CDR3aa: CASSLGLAENTGELFF
v_gene: TRBV5-1; j_gene: TRBJ2-5; CDR3aa: CASSFPQQETQYF
v_gene: TRBV20-1; j_gene: TRBJ2-1; CDR3aa: CSARGTYNEQFF
v_gene: TRBV12-3/TRBV12-4; j_gene: TRBJ2-2; CDR3aa: CASSLGGDTGELFF
v_gene: TRBV11-3; j_gene: TRBJ1-1; CDR3aa: CASSSGVRTEAFF
v_gene: TRBV18; j_gene: TRBJ2-3; CDR3aa: CASSLQGAASRDTQYF
v_gene: TRBV20-1; j_gene: TRBJ2-1; CDR3aa: CSASMGGPKNEQFF
v_gene: TRBV2; j_gene: TRBJ2-4; CDR3aa: CASTLLGTLTSNIQYF
v_gene: TRBV27; j_gene: TRBJ2-1; CDR3aa: CASSLLGQGMPSQFF
v_gene: TRBV5-6; j_gene: TRBJ2-7; CDR3aa: CASSLVHSYEQYF
v_gene: TRBV29-1; j_gene: TRBJ1-4; CDR3aa: CSVKGGLANEKLFF
v_gene: TRBV5-6; j_gene: TRBJ1-1; CDR3aa: CASSRVGRGTTEAFF
v_gene: TRBV20-1; j_gene: TRBJ2-1; CDR3aa: CSARNPSGGIYNEQFF
v_gene: TRBV3-1; j_gene: TRBJ1-1; CDR3aa: CASSPFGTGPQKAFF
v_gene: TRBV20-1; j_gene: TRBJ1-5; CDR3aa: CSAKDTSNQPQHF
v_gene: TRBV9; j_gene: TRBJ1-5; CDR3aa: CASSGGQGRNQPQHF
v_gene: TRBV6-2/TRBV6-3; j_gene: TRBJ1-1; CDR3aa: CASSLPTIYGTGLLVAFF
v_gene: TRBV5-1; j_gene: TRBJ2-3; CDR3aa: CASSLVAGGPDTQYF
v_gene: TRBV10-3; j_gene: TRBJ2-4; CDR3aa: CAISESAGVAKNIQYF
v_gene: TRBV7-8; j_gene: TRBJ1-1; CDR3aa: CASSLGGTARPTEAFF
v_gene: TRBV5-4; j_gene: TRBJ2-7; CDR3aa: CASSSGSGGHIYEQYF
v_gene: TRBV14; j_gene: TRBJ2-1; CDR3aa: CASSPRTEVYNEQFF
v_gene: TRBV7-9; j_gene: TRBJ2-7; CDR3aa: CASSLVGQGPFGEQYF
v_gene: TRBV7-2; j_gene: TRBJ2-7; CDR3aa: CASRPGSAYEQYF
v_gene: TRBV6-2/TRBV6-3; j_gene: TRBJ2-6; CDR3aa: CASRPRVRGANVLTF
v_gene: TRBV29-1; j_gene: TRBJ2-7; CDR3aa: CSVGNTDREGEQYF
v_gene: TRBV7-8; j_gene: TRBJ2-1; CDR3aa: CASSSTRPPGYNEQFF